The rows below give T cell receptor beta chains drawn from one sample of a study of cytomegalovirus exposure and HLA in healthy donors. Assay: immunoSEQ multiplex PCR; the TCRdb copy retains only in-frame clones and omits some. Of approximately 100,000 clones listed, 74% are singletons. Material: PBMCs. The receptors were gathered from a human donor in good health. Each CDR3 is given without its conserved first and last residue.

TRBV5-1	NA	ASSPVFEGSYEQY
TRBV15	TRBJ2-5	ATSRDQQEGTQY
TRBV6-5	TRBJ1-1	ASSPRQGLEAF
TRBV30	TRBJ2-7	AWGRRPREQY
TRBV7-8	TRBJ2-1	ASRPLAGERYNEQF
TRBV4-2	TRBJ1-6	ASSQALVGQGGTPLH
TRBV2	TRBJ1-1	ASQTGAPGVWSGTEAF
TRBV2	TRBJ2-5	ATQRGASGQETQY
TRBV5-6	TRBJ2-3	ASSKVGRRGGRTDTQY
TRBV11-2	TRBJ1-1	ASSKQGNTEAF
TRBV19	TRBJ2-2	ASNRSPRTGELF
TRBV6-1	TRBJ2-5	AGRQGQETQY
TRBV9	TRBJ1-1	ASSVEEVTEAF
TRBV6-6	TRBJ2-7	ASVPGLSSYEQY
TRBV19	TRBJ1-2	ASSPGTQYGYT
TRBV27	TRBJ1-4	ASSLSGQGDEKLF
TRBV19	TRBJ2-7	ASRPGQGSHEQY